The T cell receptor beta chain under discussion was sequenced for a study of blood T cell repertoires in COVID-19. In the study overall: PBMCs, B-cell-depleted T cells, or T cells provided the cDNA or gDNA that made up the material.

This clone was seen once. Germline V gives CDR1 MGHDK, CDR2 SYGVNS. V dropped 5 bases and J dropped 4 bases, with 11 bases sitting between them. This CDR3 is 13 amino acids long. Some clones are missing from TCRdb's copy, which holds only in-frame ones; the method was immunoSEQ multiplex PCR. The sample has 23,000 or so clones, 75% to 90% seen once. The V and J genes are TRBV25-1 and TRBJ1-2; D is possibly TRBD1 (6 bases). This TCR derives from a woman older than 75 with acute or convalescent COVID-19. The source material was peripheral blood. The CDR3 here is CASSNRVGYGYTF. CDR3 nucleotide sequence: TGTGCCAGCAGTAACAGGGTTGGCTATGGCTACACCTTC.